Each of the 16 T cell receptor beta chains below was sequenced from the same sample in a study of blood T cell repertoires in COVID-19. Here immunoSEQ multiplex PCR was the method, and the copy in TCRdb shows in-frame clones only, minus some. The sample has some 190,000 clones, around 82% seen once. The sample comprised PBMCs or T cells enriched from blood (not recorded which). The receptors were sampled from a man aged 30 to 39 with acute COVID-19.

The gene calls are TRBV27 and TRBJ1-2; D uncertain. Per germline, CDR1 MNHEY and CDR2 SMNVEV (reference sequence). The V end was cut by 2 bases, the J end by 6 bases, with 16 bases between. CDR3 length: 15 residues. DNA of the CDR3: TGTGCCAGCAGTTTAGATTTCGGAGGGAAAGATGGCTACACCTTC. It specifies CASSLDFGGKDGYTF.

The V gene is TRBV5-6, the J gene TRBJ2-7, with 11 positions matching TRBD1. From germline, CDR1 is SGHDT and CDR2 YYEEEE. CDR3 length: 17 residues. Trimming at V came to 3 bases and at J to 4 bases, leaving 12 bases not matched to a gene. In DNA, the CDR3 is TGTGCCAGCAGCTATAAGTCTAGCGGGACAGGGGGGTACGAGCAGTACTTC. As protein: CASSYKSSGTGGYEQYF.

This clone is a singleton in its sample. The chain is built from TRBV7-9 and TRBJ1-1, with D hard to call. The CDR3 extends over 13 amino acids. Trimming stripped 0 bases from V and 4 bases from J, with 6 bases between. Germline V gene data show CDR1 as SEHNR and CDR2 as FQNEAQ (reference sequence). Written as DNA, the CDR3 is TGTGCCAGCAGCTTAGCCCAAGCCACTGAAGCTTTCTTT. Translation: CASSLAQATEAFF.

This chain connects TRBV2 to TRBJ1-5; no clear D. This CDR3 comprises 14 residues. Trimming removed 4 bases from V and 6 bases from J, with 13 bases in between. In germline, CDR1 is SNHLY, CDR2 FYNNEI. DNA for the CDR3: TGTGCCAGCAGTGTAACGGGGTCGGGTCAGCCCCAGCATTTT. Its translation is CASSVTGSGQPQHF.

The rearrangement uses TRBV7-9 and TRBJ1-2, with 10 positions matching TRBD1. This CDR3 comprises 16 residues. Germline V CDR1 and CDR2: SEHNR, FQNEAQ (reference sequence). The J segment lost 5 bases and the V segment lost 1 base, leaving 7 bases of the junction unmatched. The chain's CDR3 is CASSLESGTGAYGYTF. The CDR3 DNA reads TGTGCCAGCAGCTTAGAGTCGGGGACAGGGGCGTATGGCTACACCTTC. Drawing the rest from reference TRBV7-9 and TRBJ1-2, the complete variable domain is DTGVSQNPRHKITKRGQNVTFRCDPISEHNRLYWYRQTLGQGPEFLTYFQNEAQLEKSRLLSDRFSAERPKGSFSTLEIQRTEQGDSAMYLCASSLESGTGAYGYTFGSGTRLTVV.

The sample holds a few counts of this clone. The rearrangement joins TRBV6-4 to TRBJ2-2; D may be TRBD1 (5 bases). This CDR3 comprises 13 residues. Germline values: CDR1 MRHNA, CDR2 SNTAGT. Trimming took 6 bases from V and 4 from J, leaving 9 bases between them. The CDR3 sequence: CASSLGVTGELFF. The CDR3, as DNA: TGTGCCAGCAGCCTAGGGGTCACCGGGGAGCTGTTTTTT.

The chain recombines TRBV13 with TRBJ1-1; D is unclear. The V gene lost 5 bases and the J gene lost 12 bases, with 19 bases spanning the gap. The CDR3 is 13 residues long. Looked up from germline, CDR1 is PRHDT and CDR2 is FYEKMQ (reference sequence). The CDR3 bases are TGTGCCAGCAGCACGCGGGATTTTAGGATCACTTTCTTT. Translating it yields CASSTRDFRITFF.

V gene TRBV7-3 combines with J gene TRBJ1-5; D not certain. Germline V lookup: CDR1 SGHTA, CDR2 FQGTGA. This CDR3 contains 15 residues. Trimming removed 2 bases from V and 1 base from J, with 9 bases in between. The CDR3 sequence: CASSLFQASNQPQHF. For the CDR3, the DNA is TGTGCCAGCAGCTTATTTCAGGCAAGCAATCAGCCCCAGCATTTT.

J is TRBJ1-3 and V is TRBV6-6; no clear D. Germline CDR1 reads MNHNY; CDR2 reads SVGAGI (reference sequence). The CDR3 is 15 residues long. Trimming took off 7 bases at V and 0 bases at J, with 13 bases between the two ends. The CDR3 protein is CASNNPESSGNTIYF. The CDR3 DNA sequence: TGTGCCAGCAATAACCCCGAGAGCTCTGGAAACACCATATATTTT.

The V call is TRBV27, the J call TRBJ1-2; TRBD1 aligns across 7 bases. The CDR3 is 13 amino acids. CDR1 is MNHEY, CDR2 SMNVEV, per germline (reference sequence). With 7 bases clipped from V and 6 bases from J, the junction kept 8 bases outside the gene matches. In DNA form, the CDR3 reads TGTGCCAGCACCCCGACAGGGTCGGATGGCTACACCTTC. Protein product: CASTPTGSDGYTF.

This rearrangement joins TRBV5-4 to TRBJ2-5, with D possibly matching TRBD2 (6 bases). Looked up from germline, CDR1 is SGHNT and CDR2 is YYREEE (reference sequence). Trimming left V 4 bases short and J 5 bases short, with 21 bases between. CDR3 length: 16 amino acids. This chain's CDR3 is CASSPGLGISGETQYF. CDR3 nucleotide sequence: TGTGCCAGCAGCCCGGGACTCGGTATCTCTGGGGAGACCCAGTACTTC.

V usage is TRBV9 and J usage is TRBJ1-2; 7 nucleotides match TRBD1. The CDR3 consists of 14 residues. Unmatched junction bases numbered 8, after V lost 5 bases and J lost 4 bases. Looked up from germline, CDR1 is SGDLS and CDR2 is YYNGEE. Here the CDR3 DNA reads TGTGCCAGCAGATCGACAGGGCCCCTCTATGGCTACACCTTC. Amino acids: CASRSTGPLYGYTF.

This rearrangement joins TRBV4-1 to TRBJ2-2, with a weak D call TRBD2 (6 bases). Looked up from germline, CDR1 is MGHRA and CDR2 is YSYEKL. Trimming removed 3 bases at V and 5 bases at J, with 10 bases between. This CDR3 is built from 14 residues. CDR3 DNA sequence: TGCGCCAGCAGCCAGGGACTCGCAACCGGGGAGCTGTTTTTT. This translates into CASSQGLATGELFF.

This sequence joins TRBV27 and TRBJ2-5; 9 bases line up with TRBD2. Germline assignment: CDR1 MNHEY and CDR2 SMNVEV (reference sequence). V shed 10 bases and J 5 bases; nucleotides not matched to a gene: 17. CDR3 size: 16 residues. The CDR3 is CATRGSGGFRGETQYF. In nucleotides, the CDR3 is TGTGCCACTAGAGGAAGCGGGGGGTTCCGGGGGGAGACCCAGTACTTC.

The chain has TRBV19 and TRBJ2-3; D not resolved. CDR3 size: 14 residues. Germline values: CDR1 LNHDA, CDR2 SQIVND (reference sequence). Trimming cost V 3 bases and J 5 bases, with 12 bases left between them. CDR3 loop: CASSIRPGGDTQYF. CDR3 coding DNA: TGTGCCAGTAGTATCCGTCCGGGTGGAGATACGCAGTATTTT.

The V and J genes are TRBV9 and TRBJ2-5; 12 nucleotides align to TRBD1. CDR1 and CDR2 (germline): SGDLS, YYNGEE. The CDR3 covers 15 residues. J lost 4 bases, V lost 4 bases, and 5 bases had no gene match. This CDR3 is CASSPGQGAGETQYF. The CDR3 DNA reads as TGTGCCAGCAGCCCGGGACAGGGGGCTGGAGAGACCCAGTACTTC.